Listed here are 11 T cell receptor beta chains from one sample, sequenced in a study of blood T cells in healthy people across ages. Through a sample-barcoded 5' primer and a J-beta primer mix, a second PCR was run for 7 to 11 cycles. TCRdb called the 5' RACE reads again in MiXCR, with one record for every CDR3 protein. The sample records roughly 680,000 distinct CDR3 sequences, 52% being singletons. Specimen: blood. The source of these receptors is a woman of 80 years or more in good health.

Concerning this clonotype itself: A much larger clone is a single base away; this may be a read error. The chain employs TRBV28 and TRBJ2-3; perhaps D is TRBD1 or TRBD2 (5 bases each). This CDR3 contains 17 residues. V was cut by 7 bases and J by 4 bases, with 24 bases left in between. CDR1 is MDHEN, CDR2 SYDVKM, per germline. The CDR3 coding sequence is TGTGCCAGCATACCGGATGGGGGTCCCAGTGGCCCAGATACGCAGTATTTT. Residues: CASIPDGGPSGPDTQYF.

This clonotype was observed a handful of times. A read error may explain this, as a much larger clone is one base away. The rearrangement links TRBV7-4 to TRBJ2-1; D not certain. The end of the DNA is better explained by TRBJ2-7, so the J call may be wrong. CDR1 is SGHVT and CDR2 is SQSDAQ in the germline V gene. The CDR3 consists of 13 residues. DNA for the CDR3: TGTGCCAGCCCGGCAGAAACCTACAATGAGCAGTACTTC. Its translation is CASPAETYNEQYF.

V gene TRBV4-1 combines with J gene TRBJ1-4, with D uncertain. CDR1 MGHRA and CDR2 YSYEKL come from the germline V gene. Trimming took 4 bases from V and 3 from J, leaving 12 bases between them. This CDR3 has 15 residues. The CDR3 nucleotides read TGCGCCAGCAGCCTCCTACAATGGGCTAATGAAAAACTGTTTTTT. It translates to CASSLLQWANEKLFF.

The chain couples TRBV6-2 or TRBV6-3 to TRBJ2-5, with 10 nucleotides matching TRBD1. The DNA end is a closer match to TRBJ2-7, so the J assignment may be wrong. The length of the CDR3 is 14 residues. Germline loops: CDR1 MNHEY, CDR2 SVGEGT. For the CDR3, the DNA is TGTGCCATCTCGAACCGGGACAGGGGTTACGAGCAGTACTTC. This gives the protein CAISNRDRGYEQYF.

This clonotype has at least ten counts. The chain combines TRBV7-3 with TRBJ1-6; D is uncertain. CDR3 length: 14 residues. Germline loops: CDR1 SGHTA, CDR2 FQGTGA. V was cut by 2 bases and J by 8 bases, with 10 bases left in between. CDR3 region: CASSLQGRDSPLHF. In DNA, the CDR3 is TGTGCCAGCAGCTTACAAGGGCGAGATTCACCCCTCCACTTT. The variable domain in full, with the rest retrieved from reference TRBV7-3 and TRBJ1-6, is GAGVSQTPSNKVTEKGKYVELRCDPISGHTALYWYRQSLGQGPEFLIYFQGTGAADDSGLPNDRFFAVRPEGSVSTLKIQRTERGDSAVYLCASSLQGRDSPLHFGNGTRLTVT.

This clonotype was seen more than once but under ten times. This chain uses TRBV21-1 with TRBJ2-5; the DNA was not used to check the table's D call, TRBD2. TRBV21-1 is listed as a pseudogene. The CDR3 is 17 residues long. CDR3 nucleotides: TGTGCCAGCAGCAAAAGGGTCGTACTAGCGGGGGACAATGAGCAGTACTTC. This codes for CASSKRVVLAGDNEQYF.

The V and J genes are TRBV20-1 and TRBJ2-3; no reliable D call. This CDR3 is built from 16 residues. V lost 2 bases and J lost 0, with 15 bases in between. The germline V gene encodes CDR1 DFQATT and CDR2 SNEGSKA (reference sequence). CDR3 region: CSARPPNNPSTDTQYF. As DNA, the CDR3 is TGCAGTGCTAGACCCCCCAACAATCCTAGCACAGATACGCAGTATTTT.

In this sample, this clonotype turned up many times. The chain combines TRBV12-3 or TRBV12-4 with TRBJ2-3, with D perhaps TRBD2 (5 bases). The V end lost 3 bases, the J end lost 2 bases, and 9 bases lay between the germline ends. The CDR3 extends over 14 amino acids. The CDR3 protein is CASSFSLATDTQYF. CDR3 sequence (DNA): TGTGCCAGCAGTTTTTCGCTAGCCACAGATACGCAGTATTTT.

This clonotype has at least ten counts. This chain joins TRBV27 and TRBJ2-3; D unresolved. CDR1 and CDR2 (germline): MNHEY, SMNVEV (reference sequence). V lost 4 bases and J lost 0, with 11 bases in between. CDR3 size: 15 residues. For the CDR3, the DNA is TGTGCCAGCAGTTGGACGGTAGCTAGCACAGATACGCAGTATTTT. Protein sequence: CASSWTVASTDTQYF.

This sequence joins TRBV25-1 and TRBJ2-5; 8 bases fit TRBD1. The CDR3 has 16 residues. Trimming cost V 1 base and J 1 base; bases outside gene matches: 5. The V gene's germline CDR1 is MGHDK and CDR2 SYGVNS. CDR3 DNA: TGTGCCAGCAGTGAATTGCAACAGGGGGTCCAAGAGACCCAGTACTTC. It specifies CASSELQQGVQETQYF.

A single count supports this clonotype. The chain is built from TRBV13 and TRBJ2-7; 11 bases match TRBD2. Germline V CDR1 and CDR2: PRHDT, FYEKMQ (reference sequence). V was clipped by 5 bases and J by 5 bases; unmatched bases: 17. The CDR3 loop spans 18 amino acids. CDR3 in DNA: TGTGCCAGCAGCGACGCGGCATCTTTAGCGGGGGGGCAAGACGAGCAGTACTTC. Translating it yields CASSDAASLAGGQDEQYF.